This T cell receptor beta chain was retrieved from a study of blood T cells in healthy people across ages. Findings and limits, study-wide: Long-lived donors carried more naive CD4+ cells and greater diversity than aged donors. Strong correlation linked observed beta diversity and percent naive T cells.

Primed by a sample-barcoded 5' primer and a J-beta primer mix, a second PCR proceeded for roughly 6 to 12 cycles. A template-switch adaptor with 12 random nucleotides tagged each cDNA molecule. In TCRdb, the 5' RACE reads were re-called with MiXCR into one record per CDR3 protein. The sample contains some 550,000 distinct CDR3 sequences, about 45% of which appear only once. This clonotype was seen once. Its antigen is unknown. Germline CDR1 reads ENHRY; CDR2 reads SYGVKD. V gave up 6 bases and J gave up 0 bases, with 16 bases separating them. The CDR3 extends over 16 amino acids. This sequence originates from a man older than 75 in good health. The sequenced material came from blood. The chain is built from TRBV10-3 and TRBJ2-3, with D uncertain. The CDR3 DNA reads TGTGCCATCAGGCCGTCCCGCGCTACTAGCACAGATACGCAGTATTTT. Translating gives CAIRPSRATSTDTQYF.